This TCR beta chain was profiled in a study of T-cell memory formation after mild COVID-19. From germline, CDR1 is SGHTA and CDR2 FQGNSA. The CDR3 loop spans 19 amino acids. J gave up 4 bases and V 3 bases, and 17 bases lay outside the gene matches. In its sample, this clonotype was seen many times. MiXCR, applied by TCRdb to the 5' RACE reads, yields one record per CDR3 protein. The table records a few hundred thousand distinct CDR3 sequences, roughly 20% of them present only once. The receptor was derived from a man younger than 35 who had mild COVID-19 (a few samples of this study predate the infection). Cell type and time point are not known. V and J are TRBV7-2 and TRBJ2-3; 9 nucleotides line up with TRBD2. The sequencing input was PBMCs or a T cell subset sorted from them (not recorded which). In DNA form, the CDR3 reads TGTGCCAGCAGCTTTCGGGGACTAGCTGGGTGGGCCAACCCAGATACGCAGTATTTT. This codes for CASSFRGLAGWANPDTQYF.